Below, one TCR beta chain is given with its context. Its antigen is unknown. TCRdb's copy holds only in-frame clones and misses some; the assay was immunoSEQ multiplex PCR. The sample has over 150,000 clones, 90% seen once. The entry originates in a study of T cell responses to AZD1222 COVID-19 vaccine. Across the whole study: Doses given second, at about 4 or about 12 weeks, were pooled.

The CDR3 extends over 15 amino acids. Germline loops: CDR1 SGHAT, CDR2 FQNNGV. Deletions cut 0 bases from V and 7 bases from J, with 15 bases between. Study-wide results and limits: Spike-specific TCR repertoires showed rising breadth and depth after two AZD1222 doses. In a largely white British group with more females than males, clonal diversity was possibly underestimated. As reported, nearly half of all spike-specific TCRs target variant regions that are unmutated.

The V and J genes are TRBV11-2 and TRBJ1-2; D unresolved. Here the sequenced sample was peripheral blood, taken on day 0 of AZD1222 vaccination. The receptor comes from an adult in good health. As DNA, the CDR3 is TGTGCCAGCAGCTTAGATCCGGGCCCCCTAGGTGGCTACACCTTC. This sequence encodes CASSLDPGPLGGYTF.